This T cell receptor (beta chain) was sequenced in a study of cytomegalovirus exposure and HLA in healthy donors. Study in general: HLA-typed donors were the source of tens of millions of unique TCRs, which an early data release held.

Findings of the study overall: Later on, an analysis showed TCR association rates differing by HLA locus, with DRB1 the most and HLA-C the fewest. TCR beta chain V- and J-gene trimming was linked, in a later analysis, to a missense variant in DCLRE1C. In an earlier analysis, in some 500 donors, most V segments appeared productive either ~87% or ~30% of the time.

As concerns this clone: Its specificity is not known.

The PCR contained 60 Vbeta and 13 Jbeta primers. Clones were read by immunoSEQ multiplex PCR, and TCRdb kept only the in-frame ones, dropping some. The sample comprises roughly 150,000 clones, roughly 87% of which are singletons, and 4.1% rests with the top ten. V lost 0 bases to trimming and J lost 5 bases, with 11 bases between them. This CDR3 has 15 residues. CDR1 is LNHDA, CDR2 SQIVND, per germline (reference sequence). The J gene is TRBJ1-5, the V gene TRBV19; D call uncertain. This clonotype was sampled from a middle-aged man in good health and CMV-seropositive. Sequencing input: PBMCs. For the CDR3, the DNA is TGTGCCAGTAGTATAGATGGAGGGCGCCATCAGCCCCAGCATTTT. Translation: CASSIDGGRHQPQHF.